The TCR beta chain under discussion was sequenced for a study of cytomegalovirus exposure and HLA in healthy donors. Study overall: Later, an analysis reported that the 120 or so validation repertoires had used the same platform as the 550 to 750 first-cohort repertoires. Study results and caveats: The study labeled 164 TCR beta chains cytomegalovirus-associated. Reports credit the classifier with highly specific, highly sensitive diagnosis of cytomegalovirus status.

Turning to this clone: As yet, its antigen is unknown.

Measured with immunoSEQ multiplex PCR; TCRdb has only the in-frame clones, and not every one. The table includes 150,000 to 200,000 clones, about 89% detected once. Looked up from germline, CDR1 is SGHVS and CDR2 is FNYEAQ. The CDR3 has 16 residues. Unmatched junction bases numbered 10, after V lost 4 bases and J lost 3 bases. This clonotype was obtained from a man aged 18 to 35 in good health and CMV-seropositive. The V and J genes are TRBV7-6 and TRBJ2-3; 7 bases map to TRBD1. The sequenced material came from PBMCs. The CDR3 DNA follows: TGTGCCAGCAGCTCGCCCCCGGGACAGAGGACAGATACGCAGTATTTT. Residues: CASSSPPGQRTDTQYF.